This passage covers 11 T cell receptor beta chains from one sample sequenced in a study of OX40 agonist ivuxolimab in advanced cancers. Libraries were prepared by immunoSEQ multiplex PCR; TCRdb keeps only in-frame clonotypes and omits some of them. The data hold around 100,000 clones, with about nine tenths observed a single time. Sequenced material: CD4+ or CD8+ T cells sorted from blood, taken in a trial of the OX40 agonist ivuxolimab. These receptors all come from an adult with an advanced solid tumor such as melanoma, head and neck, liver or kidney cancer.

The chain combines TRBV5-1 with TRBJ1-2; D is unresolved. CDR3 length: 14 residues. Germline lookup yields CDR1 SGHRS and CDR2 YFSETQ. The V and J ends lost 3 bases and 2 bases respectively, with 11 bases between them. CDR3 sequence: CASSWKGSNYGYTF. CDR3 coding DNA: TGCGCCAGCAGCTGGAAGGGATCAAACTATGGCTACACCTTC. Together with reference TRBV5-1 and TRBJ1-2, the CDR3 gives the full variable domain: KAGVTQTPRYLIKTRGQQVTLSCSPISGHRSVSWYQQTPGQGLQFLFEYFSETQRNKGNFPGRFSGRQFSNSRSEMNVSTLELGDSALYLCASSWKGSNYGYTFGSGTRLTVV.

The chain links TRBV7-3 to TRBJ2-2; D uncertain. The CDR3 length is 13 residues. Between the trimmed V and J ends, which lost 2 bases and 6 bases, there was a span of 7 bases. Germline loops: CDR1 SGHTA, CDR2 FQGTGA. CDR3 DNA sequence: TGTGCCAGCAGCTTACAAGCCTCCGGGGAGCTGTTTTTT. This codes for CASSLQASGELFF.

Note on this clone: Other DNA sequences in this specimen translate into the identical CDR3. The genes are TRBV6-1 and TRBJ2-7; TRBD1 or TRBD2 may be the D gene (5 bases each). The CDR3 runs to 14 residues. The germline V and J ends were trimmed by 6 bases and 3 bases, with 15 bases remaining between them. The germline V gene encodes CDR1 MNHNS and CDR2 SASEGT. The CDR3 nucleotides are TGTGCCAGCAGGGGGGACGAGTGGCTCTACGAGCAGTACTTC. It is translated as CASRGDEWLYEQYF.

This chain uses TRBV9 with TRBJ2-5; D remains ambiguous. Germline lookup yields CDR1 SGDLS and CDR2 YYNGEE. Trimming took 6 bases from V and 3 from J, leaving 15 bases between them. The CDR3 sequence is 14 residues long. CDR3 coding DNA: TGTGCCAGCACCCCAGGCCCAAATAAAGAGACCCAGTACTTC. This translates into CASTPGPNKETQYF.

The chain uses TRBV18 and TRBJ2-3; D might be TRBD2 (5 bases). Between the trimmed V and J ends, which lost 3 bases and 4 bases, there was a span of 8 bases. The CDR3 is 13 residues long. Germline V gene sequence: CDR1 KGHSH, CDR2 LQKENI. CDR3 sequence (DNA): TGTGCCAGCTCACCGCTAGCAGCAGATACGCAGTATTTT. As protein: CASSPLAADTQYF.

The genes are TRBV19 and TRBJ1-2; D ambiguous. The CDR3 loop spans 13 amino acids. Trimming removed 4 bases from V and 5 bases from J, with 11 bases in between. CDR1 and CDR2 from the germline V gene are LNHDA and SQIVND (reference sequence). Here the CDR3 DNA reads TGTGCCAGTAGTACGGGCAGAGGTTATGGCTACACCTTC. Its protein product is CASSTGRGYGYTF.

In its sample, this clone was seen once. V is TRBV7-9 and J is TRBJ2-7; TRBD1 matches at 8 bases. CDR1 and CDR2 from the germline V gene are SEHNR and FQNEAQ (reference sequence). CDR3 length: 16 amino acids. V trimming: 6 bases; J trimming: 2 bases; junction bases outside the gene matches: 12. CDR3 protein: CASSPLPGQVPYEQYF. As DNA, the CDR3 is TGTGCCAGCAGTCCACTCCCGGGACAGGTGCCCTACGAGCAGTACTTC.

V and J are TRBV7-3 and TRBJ2-2; D unresolved. The length of the CDR3 is 15 residues. With 2 bases removed from V and 6 bases from J, the gap between germline ends came to 13 bases. Germline CDR1 is SGHTA and CDR2 is FQGTGA. CDR3 nucleotides: TGTGCCAGCAGCTTAGGGAACCCTCGGGCCGGGGAGCTGTTTTTT. Translating it yields CASSLGNPRAGELFF.

This chain connects TRBV7-2 to TRBJ2-5; possibly TRBD2 for D (6 bases). V was trimmed by 5 bases and J by 6 bases, leaving 22 bases between them. The V gene's germline CDR1 is SGHTA and CDR2 FQGNSA. This CDR3 has 16 residues. DNA of the CDR3: TGTGCCAGCAGCCCGAGGGGCGGGGAGGTCGCGAAGACCCAGTACTTC. It yields the protein CASSPRGGEVAKTQYF.

V gene TRBV28 combines with J gene TRBJ2-7, with 7 bases that match TRBD2. Germline V gene sequence: CDR1 MDHEN, CDR2 SYDVKM. The trim removed 5 bases at V and 4 bases at J, leaving 11 bases unmatched. The CDR3 length is 15 residues. For the CDR3, the DNA is TGTGCCAGCAGTCCCCCCCGCGGGAGTAATTACGAGCAGTACTTC. It is translated as CASSPPRGSNYEQYF.

V gene TRBV29-1 combines with J gene TRBJ2-4, with D perhaps TRBD1 (6 bases). The ends were cut back, 4 bases at V and 3 bases at J, with 13 bases in the middle. This CDR3 contains 14 residues. In germline, CDR1 is SQVTM, CDR2 ANQGSEA. Written as DNA, the CDR3 is TGCAGCGTTGTAACAGGGAAGGTCAAAAACATTCAGTACTTC. Translated, it gives CSVVTGKVKNIQYF.